Below, 15 T cell receptor beta chains from the same sample are listed, as sequenced in a study of blood T cell repertoires in COVID-19. TCRdb's table, derived via immunoSEQ multiplex PCR, lists solely in-frame clones and lacks some. The table has roughly 200,000 clones, 90% seen once; the top ten hold around 0.63%. Sequences were obtained from peripheral blood. Receptors were obtained from a man aged 50-59 years with acute or convalescent COVID-19.

This chain connects TRBV6-1 to TRBJ2-7; TRBD1 aligns across 8 bases. V shed 4 bases, J shed 5 bases, and the junction held 19 bases outside the gene matches. Germline V lookup: CDR1 MNHNS, CDR2 SASEGT. The CDR3 contains 18 residues. The CDR3 here is CASSADRGGSSLVNEQYF. The CDR3 region has the DNA TGTGCCAGCAGTGCCGACAGGGGTGGTAGTAGTCTCGTAAACGAGCAGTACTTC.

The chain links TRBV15 to TRBJ1-2; TRBD1 agrees at 8 bases. The CDR3 runs 13 residues. The germline CDR1 and CDR2 sequences are LNHNV and YYDKDF (reference sequence). The V and J ends lost 1 base and 8 bases, in that order; junction bases with no gene match: 3. The CDR3 sequence is CATSRGQGIGYTF. As DNA, the CDR3 is TGTGCCACCAGCAGAGGACAGGGGATAGGCTACACCTTC.

V and J are TRBV19 and TRBJ1-6; no clear D gene. The CDR3 sequence is 15 residues long. Germline CDR1 reads LNHDA; CDR2 reads SQIVND (reference sequence). With 3 bases removed from V and 7 bases from J, the gap between germline ends came to 13 bases. In nucleotides, the CDR3 is TGTGCCAGTAGTATCCAGAGGGCGAGAAATTCACCCCTCCACTTT. This codes for CASSIQRARNSPLHF.

This chain uses TRBV4-3 with TRBJ2-3; a possible D gene is TRBD1 (6 bases). Trimming pared 0 bases from V and 3 bases from J, leaving 13 bases between. Germline V CDR1 and CDR2: LGHNA, YSLEER. There are 16 residues in the CDR3. The CDR3: CASSQDPGQGTDTQYF. CDR3 bases: TGCGCCAGCAGCCAAGATCCGGGCCAGGGGACAGATACGCAGTATTTT.

The genes are TRBV24-1 and TRBJ1-2, with 9 bases lining up with TRBD1. The CDR3 is 16 amino acids. V shed 7 bases and J 5 bases; nucleotides not matched to a gene: 13. Germline values: CDR1 KGHDR, CDR2 SFDVKD. The CDR3 sequence: CATSQTGTGSLYGYTF. The CDR3 DNA sequence: TGTGCCACCAGCCAGACCGGGACAGGGAGTTTGTATGGCTACACCTTC.

The chain employs TRBV6-4 and TRBJ2-1; tentatively, D is TRBD1 (6 bases). Germline values: CDR1 MRHNA, CDR2 SNTAGT. The CDR3 is 16 residues long. The V end was cut by 3 bases, the J end by 4 bases, with 16 bases between. The CDR3 coding sequence is TGTGCCAGCAGTGATCGTTTTAGGGACAAATACAATGAGCAGTTCTTC. Its translation: CASSDRFRDKYNEQFF.

The chain employs TRBV28 and TRBJ1-2, with 7 bases aligning to TRBD1. Per the germline V gene, CDR1 is MDHEN and CDR2 is SYDVKM. V lost 6 bases, J lost 5 bases, and 9 bases stayed unmatched. The CDR3 totals 14 residues. CDR3 residues: CASSRTPTGYGYTF. The CDR3 DNA follows: TGTGCCAGCAGCCGAACCCCGACAGGGTATGGCTACACCTTC.

J is TRBJ2-2 and V is TRBV5-5, with D perhaps TRBD1 (6 bases). V was cut by 0 bases and J by 4 bases, with 13 bases left in between. In germline, CDR1 is SGHKS, CDR2 YYEKEE (reference sequence). The CDR3 consists of 16 residues. CDR3 DNA sequence: TGTGCCAGCAGCTTGGAGGGGGAGCCGTCCACCGGGGAGCTGTTTTTT. Its protein product is CASSLEGEPSTGELFF.

The rearrangement joins TRBV28 to TRBJ1-2; 9 bases agree with TRBD1. J gave up 4 bases and V 6 bases, and 15 bases lay outside the gene matches. Germline-derived CDR1 and CDR2 are MDHEN and SYDVKM. The CDR3 runs 17 residues. CDR3 amino acids: CASSQWGTGSLGYGYTF. The CDR3 coding sequence is TGTGCCAGCAGCCAATGGGGGACAGGGAGTTTGGGCTATGGCTACACCTTC.

This chain links TRBV30 with TRBJ1-2; D ambiguous. Germline loops: CDR1 GTSNPN, CDR2 SVGIG (reference sequence). V lost 4 bases and J 3 bases, leaving 12 bases between the germline ends. The CDR3 spans 13 residues. The CDR3 DNA reads as TGTGCCTGGACAGGCAGGCGATACTATGGCTACACCTTC. Translated, it gives CAWTGRRYYGYTF. Complete variable domain (other parts from reference TRBV30 and TRBJ1-2): SQTIHQWPATLVQPVGSPLSLECTVEGTSNPNLYWYRQAAGRGLQLLFYSVGIGQISSEVPQNLSASRPQDRQFILSSKKLLLSDSGFYLCAWTGRRYYGYTFGSGTRLTVV.

The CDR3 region has the DNA TGCGCCAGCAGCTCTGGACAGGGTGGAATAGATACGCAGTATTTT. This encodes CASSSGQGGIDTQYF. The chain has TRBV5-1 and TRBJ2-3, with 8 positions matching TRBD1. This CDR3 is built from 15 residues. Germline-derived CDR1 and CDR2 are SGHRS and YFSETQ. With 3 bases clipped from V and 5 bases from J, the junction kept 8 bases outside the gene matches. The complete variable domain, with remaining parts taken from reference TRBV5-1 and TRBJ2-3, reads KAGVTQTPRYLIKTRGQQVTLSCSPISGHRSVSWYQQTPGQGLQFLFEYFSETQRNKGNFPGRFSGRQFSNSRSEMNVSTLELGDSALYLCASSSGQGGIDTQYFGPGTRLTVL.

This clone was seen more than once but under ten times. This chain joins TRBV5-1 and TRBJ2-1; D might be TRBD1 (6 bases). This CDR3 is built from 14 residues. V lost 9 bases and J lost 7, with 20 bases in between. CDR1 is SGHRS, CDR2 YFSETQ, per germline. As DNA, the CDR3 is TGCGCCACCTACGAAGGGGGAGTGGGTAATGAGCAGTTCTTC. Residues: CATYEGGVGNEQFF.

The chain couples TRBV10-3 to TRBJ1-5; D is possibly TRBD1 (5 bases). With 8 bases removed from V and 5 bases from J, the gap between germline ends came to 13 bases. Per germline, CDR1 ENHRY and CDR2 SYGVKD. The CDR3 is 13 amino acids. CDR3 residues: CAIGSGGDQPQHF. Written as DNA, the CDR3 is TGTGCCATCGGAAGTGGGGGGGATCAGCCCCAGCATTTT.

V is TRBV28 and J is TRBJ2-3, with 8 bases matching TRBD1. The CDR3 spans 16 residues. Germline assignment: CDR1 MDHEN and CDR2 SYDVKM. V shed 5 bases, J shed 8 bases, and the junction held 15 bases outside the gene matches. CDR3 nucleotide sequence: TGTGCCAGCAGTGGCGGAGGACAGGGAATACGGGGTACGCAGTATTTT. It translates to CASSGGGQGIRGTQYF.

Note on this clone: Other DNA variants within this sample encode the same CDR3. CDR3: CASTPQGAETQYF. DNA of the CDR3: TGTGCCAGCACCCCACAGGGAGCGGAGACCCAGTACTTC. This chain links TRBV6-2 or TRBV6-3 with TRBJ2-5; D may be TRBD1 (6 bases). This CDR3 has 13 residues. Trimming left V 7 bases short and J 5 bases short, with 14 bases between. CDR1 is MNHEY and CDR2 is SVGEGT in the germline V gene.